Listed here are 29 T cell receptor beta chains from one sample, sequenced in a study of cytomegalovirus exposure and HLA in healthy donors. This PCR relied on a set of 60 Vbeta primers and 13 Jbeta primers. Only in-frame clones appear in the TCRdb table, and some are missing; sequencing was by immunoSEQ multiplex PCR. In the table there are some 200,000 clones, roughly 78% of which are singletons. Sequenced material: PBMCs. These receptors all stem from a boy aged 10-17 years in good health and CMV-seronegative.

The gene calls are TRBV29-1 and TRBJ1-1; no reliable D call. This CDR3 has 14 amino acids. Trimming pared 4 bases from V and 4 bases from J, leaving 16 bases between. Germline CDR1 is SQVTM and CDR2 is ANQGSEA. CDR3 amino acids: CSVGGSRLGTEAFF. The DNA for the CDR3 is TGCAGCGTTGGCGGGTCCAGGTTGGGCACTGAAGCTTTCTTT. Full variable domain (outside the CDR3, taken from reference TRBV29-1 and TRBJ1-1): SAVISQKPSRDICQRGTSLTIQCQVDSQVTMMFWYRQQPGQSLTLIATANQGSEATYESGFVIDKFPISRPNLTFSTLTVSNMSPEDSSIYLCSVGGSRLGTEAFFGQGTRLTVV.

The chain combines TRBV19 with TRBJ1-3, with 7 bases lining up with TRBD1. The CDR3 loop spans 14 amino acids. Germline lookup yields CDR1 LNHDA and CDR2 SQIVND (reference sequence). Trimming at V came to 11 bases and at J to 2 bases, leaving 9 bases not matched to a gene. The chain's CDR3 is CASVPRGTGNTIYF. CDR3 nucleotide sequence: TGTGCCTCAGTCCCCAGGGGGACTGGAAACACCATATATTTT.

This clone was counted once. The rearrangement joins TRBV5-1 to TRBJ1-2, with D possibly matching TRBD1 (6 bases). The CDR3 has 13 residues. The germline V and J ends were trimmed by 0 bases and 8 bases, with 11 bases remaining between them. Germline CDR1 reads SGHRS; CDR2 reads YFSETQ. The CDR3 sequence: CASSLVSGDGYTF. The CDR3 bases are TGCGCCAGCAGCTTGGTTTCAGGGGACGGCTACACCTTC.

This clone was counted a few times. V gene TRBV5-4 combines with J gene TRBJ1-1; TRBD1 matches at 7 bases. In germline, CDR1 is SGHNT, CDR2 YYREEE (reference sequence). V shed 0 bases, J shed 1 base, and the junction held 3 bases outside the gene matches. The CDR3 is 15 amino acids. CDR3 sequence (DNA): TGTGCCAGCAGCTTGGCGGGACAGCCGAACACTGAAGCTTTCTTT. Amino acids: CASSLAGQPNTEAFF.

V usage is TRBV5-4 and J usage is TRBJ1-2; weak D call: TRBD1 (6 bases). Germline V gene sequence: CDR1 SGHNT, CDR2 YYREEE (reference sequence). Deletions cut 0 bases from V and 8 bases from J, with 14 bases between. The CDR3 loop spans 14 amino acids. The CDR3 reads CASSLDRALGGYTF. The CDR3 bases are TGTGCCAGCAGCTTGGACAGGGCCCTAGGGGGCTACACCTTC.

The sample holds one count of this clone. The chain combines TRBV30 with TRBJ2-5; D not certain. The V end was cut by 2 bases, the J end by 1 base, with 5 bases between. Germline CDR1 is GTSNPN and CDR2 is SVGIG (reference sequence). This CDR3 is 12 amino acids long. The CDR3 region has the DNA TGTGCCTGGAGTTCCGGCCAAGAGACCCAGTACTTC. Translating it yields CAWSSGQETQYF.

V gene TRBV9 combines with J gene TRBJ2-3, with D uncertain. Germline lookup yields CDR1 SGDLS and CDR2 YYNGEE. Deletions cut 3 bases from V and 2 bases from J, with 10 bases between. The CDR3 runs 14 residues. CDR3 nucleotides: TGTGCCAGCAGCGCTACCAGGAACACAGATACGCAGTATTTT. Translated, it gives CASSATRNTDTQYF.

J is TRBJ1-2 and V is TRBV25-1, with 7 bases aligning to TRBD1. Germline V gene sequence: CDR1 MGHDK, CDR2 SYGVNS. This CDR3 comprises 17 residues. After removal of 6 bases from V and 2 bases from J, the junction contained 15 bases not matched to a gene. The CDR3 loop is CASRSTSAGGLNYGYTF. The CDR3 nucleotides read TGTGCCAGCAGAAGTACCTCAGCAGGGGGTTTAAACTATGGCTACACCTTC.

The rearrangement links TRBV19 to TRBJ2-1; 8 bases line up with TRBD1. CDR3 length: 15 amino acids. Germline-derived CDR1 and CDR2 are LNHDA and SQIVND (reference sequence). V was clipped by 8 bases and J by 6 bases; unmatched bases: 12. The CDR3 spells CASGIPGQGPNEQFF. CDR3 DNA: TGTGCCAGTGGGATCCCTGGACAGGGCCCCAATGAGCAGTTCTTC. The variable domain in full, with the rest retrieved from reference TRBV19 and TRBJ2-1, is DGGITQSPKYLFRKEGQNVTLSCEQNLNHDAMYWYRQDPGQGLRLIYYSQIVNDFQKGDIAEGYSVSREKKESFPLTVTSAQKNPTAFYLCASGIPGQGPNEQFFGPGTRLTVL.

DNA for the CDR3: TGTGCCAGCCTCGGGAGCGCGAACACCGGGGAGCTGTTTTTT. Its translation is CASLGSANTGELFF. The chain couples TRBV6-1 to TRBJ2-2; perhaps TRBD2 as D (6 bases). Trimming took off 8 bases at V and 0 bases at J, with 10 bases between the two ends. This CDR3 has 14 residues. Germline CDR1 reads MNHNS; CDR2 reads SASEGT.

The rearrangement uses TRBV6-1 and TRBJ2-3; TRBD2 aligns across 9 bases. Germline lookup yields CDR1 MNHNS and CDR2 SASEGT. V shed 1 base, J shed 1 base, and the junction held 3 bases outside the gene matches. This CDR3 has 16 amino acids. The DNA for the CDR3 is TGTGCCAGCAGTGAAGTCGAGCGGGGGGGCACAGATACGCAGTATTTT. Encoded protein: CASSEVERGGTDTQYF.

The CDR3 region has the DNA TGTGCCAGCAGCTTTGGACTGGAAAACTATGGCTACACCTTC. It yields the protein CASSFGLENYGYTF. The chain uses TRBV9 and TRBJ1-2; D unresolved. Germline CDR1 and CDR2: SGDLS and YYNGEE. V was shortened by 4 bases and J by 2 bases, with 12 bases between the two germline ends. CDR3 length equals 14 residues.

The V gene is TRBV5-1, the J gene TRBJ2-7; 8 nucleotides match TRBD1. Trimming took 4 bases from V and 2 from J; bases not matched to a gene: 14. This CDR3 comprises 17 residues. From germline, CDR1 is SGHRS and CDR2 YFSETQ. CDR3 protein: CASSQGQAIPLPYEQYF. The CDR3 DNA reads as TGCGCCAGCAGCCAGGGACAGGCAATACCCCTTCCCTACGAGCAGTACTTC.

This clone appeared once. The chain carries TRBV11-3 and TRBJ2-1, with D possibly TRBD2 on 5 matching bases. This CDR3 has 15 amino acids. Germline V lookup: CDR1 SGHNT, CDR2 YENEEA. Trimming left V 8 bases short and J 2 bases short, with 16 bases between. The CDR3 is CASAKASGAYNEQFF. As DNA, the CDR3 is TGTGCCAGCGCAAAGGCAAGCGGAGCCTACAATGAGCAGTTCTTC.

Here the CDR3 reads CASTFGQLNTEAFF. As DNA, the CDR3 is TGTGCCAGCACGTTTGGACAGTTGAACACTGAAGCTTTCTTT. The chain recombines TRBV6-6 with TRBJ1-1; a weak D match, TRBD1 (6 bases). Germline lookup yields CDR1 MNHNY and CDR2 SVGAGI (reference sequence). Trimming left V 7 bases short and J 0 bases short, with 12 bases between. This CDR3 contains 14 residues.

The chain recombines TRBV5-5 with TRBJ2-4; possible D gene TRBD1, 6 bases. V was cut by 3 bases and J by 2 bases, with 12 bases left in between. CDR1 is SGHKS and CDR2 is YYEKEE in the germline V gene (reference sequence). CDR3 length: 15 amino acids. CDR3 loop: CASSSEGETKNIQYF. CDR3 DNA: TGTGCCAGCAGCTCAGAGGGGGAAACCAAAAACATTCAGTACTTC.

This clone was recorded once. The chain couples TRBV6-5 to TRBJ2-7, with 11 bases aligning to TRBD1. With V trimmed by 1 base and J by 4 bases, 6 bases remained unmatched. The germline CDR1 and CDR2 sequences are MNHEY and SVGAGI. This CDR3 has 16 amino acids. Here the CDR3 DNA reads TGTGCCAGCAGTTACTTTGGGACAGGGGGATATTACGAGCAGTACTTC. Its protein product is CASSYFGTGGYYEQYF.

This CDR3 is CASSSRQGARSYNEQFF. The CDR3 DNA follows: TGTGCCAGCAGCTCGCGACAGGGAGCCCGGTCCTACAATGAGCAGTTCTTC. The J gene is TRBJ2-1, the V gene TRBV5-4; 7 bases fit TRBD1. The CDR3 length is 17 residues. Germline V gives CDR1 SGHNT, CDR2 YYREEE (reference sequence). The junction had 10 bases not matched to a gene; V was cut back by 3 bases and J by 1 base.

There are a few counts of this clone. The CDR3 DNA sequence: TGTGCCAGCAAGGTCCACTTTGTAGGGAGGGAGAACACTGAAGCTTTCTTT. Protein: CASKVHFVGRENTEAFF. The gene calls are TRBV2 and TRBJ1-1, with D hard to call. The germline V gene has CDR1 SNHLY and CDR2 FYNNEI. The CDR3 is 17 residues long. The V end was cut by 7 bases, the J end by 1 base, with 22 bases between.

The chain links TRBV27 to TRBJ2-7; D uncertain. Trimming stripped 5 bases from V and 2 bases from J, with 13 bases between. Germline values: CDR1 MNHEY, CDR2 SMNVEV (reference sequence). The CDR3 loop spans 14 amino acids. The CDR3 protein is CASSPVHLTYEQYF. DNA for the CDR3: TGTGCCAGCAGTCCCGTACATCTTACCTACGAGCAGTACTTC.

This sequence joins TRBV7-3 and TRBJ2-3; 7 positions agree with TRBD2. The CDR3 runs to 15 residues. CDR1 and CDR2 from the germline V gene are SGHTA and FQGTGA. V gave up 5 bases and J gave up 4 bases; unmatched junction bases: 9. The chain's CDR3 is CASSPQAGVSDTQYF. The CDR3 DNA sequence: TGTGCCAGCAGCCCCCAGGCGGGAGTGTCAGATACGCAGTATTTT. Filled out from reference TRBV7-3 and TRBJ2-3, the complete variable domain reads GAGVSQTPSNKVTEKGKYVELRCDPISGHTALYWYRQSLGQGPEFLIYFQGTGAADDSGLPNDRFFAVRPEGSVSTLKIQRTERGDSAVYLCASSPQAGVSDTQYFGPGTRLTVL.

This chain uses TRBV5-1 with TRBJ2-2; no clear D gene. The CDR3 consists of 14 residues. Trimming stripped 3 bases from V and 1 base from J, with 7 bases between. The germline V gene encodes CDR1 SGHRS and CDR2 YFSETQ. The CDR3 DNA sequence: TGCGCCAGCAGCTCGTCGGTGAACACCGGGGAGCTGTTTTTT. Translated, it gives CASSSSVNTGELFF.

This clone was detected only once. This chain joins TRBV27 and TRBJ2-2; D perhaps matches TRBD1 (5 bases). The CDR3 covers 12 residues. With 5 bases removed from V and 8 bases from J, the gap between germline ends came to 9 bases. Germline CDR1 and CDR2: MNHEY and SMNVEV (reference sequence). Here the CDR3 DNA reads TGTGCCAGCAGTACCTGGACAGGGGAGCTGTTTTTT. Protein product: CASSTWTGELFF.

This chain uses TRBV19 with TRBJ2-3; 10 positions agree with TRBD1. CDR1 is LNHDA and CDR2 is SQIVND in the germline V gene (reference sequence). The length of the CDR3 is 17 residues. V shed 5 bases and J 2 bases; nucleotides not matched to a gene: 10. DNA for the CDR3: TGTGCCAGTAGTGTACGATTTGGGACAGGGGACACAGATACGCAGTATTTT. It yields the protein CASSVRFGTGDTDTQYF.

This clone was observed a handful of times. This sequence joins TRBV15 and TRBJ2-1; 9 bases match TRBD2. Trimming removed 2 bases from V and 6 bases from J; junction bases left unmatched: 8. The CDR3 length is 16 residues. Germline V gene lookup returns CDR1 LNHNV and CDR2 YYDKDF (reference sequence). The CDR3 loop is CATSRLLAGALNEQFF. The CDR3 DNA reads TGTGCCACCAGCAGACTGTTAGCGGGGGCGCTCAATGAGCAGTTCTTC.

The CDR3 region has the DNA TGTGCCAGTAGTGTGACAGGGGATCAGCCCCAGCATTTT. Residues: CASSVTGDQPQHF. V usage is TRBV19 and J usage is TRBJ1-5; TRBD1 matches 8 bases. Losses at the gene ends were 5 bases for V and 5 bases for J; bases not matched to a gene: 2. CDR1 LNHDA and CDR2 SQIVND come from the germline V gene (reference sequence). The CDR3 totals 13 residues.

The V call is TRBV4-2, the J call TRBJ1-2, with a tentative D call TRBD1 (5 bases). This CDR3 is 15 amino acids long. In germline, CDR1 is LGHNA, CDR2 YNFKEQ. Trimming removed 3 bases at V and 12 bases at J, with 23 bases between. In DNA form, the CDR3 reads TGTGCCAGCAGCCATGACAAGACGAGGGGAGGGCGGGACACCTTC. Protein: CASSHDKTRGGRDTF.

CDR3 bases: TGTGCCAGCAGCCAGTTAGCGGGGGGGCCAGGGACAGATACGCAGTATTTT. It yields the protein CASSQLAGGPGTDTQYF. This chain uses TRBV7-3 with TRBJ2-3; 11 bases fit TRBD2. Germline CDR1 and CDR2: SGHTA and FQGTGA. The CDR3 has 17 amino acids. V lost 5 bases to trimming and J lost 3 bases; unmatched junction nucleotides: 10.

The chain links TRBV5-1 to TRBJ2-2; possible D gene TRBD2, 5 bases. CDR1 is SGHRS, CDR2 YFSETQ, per germline. Trimming left V 10 bases short and J 7 bases short, with 11 bases between. The length of the CDR3 is 11 residues. CDR3 nucleotides: TGCGCCGCGGGCCTCGACGGGGAGCTGTTTTTT. Protein sequence: CAAGLDGELFF.